This T cell receptor beta chain comes out of a study of CD8 T cells in ankylosing spondylitis. Findings of the study overall: Matched synovial fluid from ankylosing spondylitis patients was reported to be enriched for disease-linked clones. It appeared that ankylosing spondylitis blood was characterized by a TCR beta motif of under ten highly homologous variants. Researchers report that disease-linked clones proved CD8+ and relatively rare in peripheral blood.

Points on this clonotype: Its matching antigen is unknown.

Using its own MiXCR run on the 5' RACE reads, TCRdb lists one record per CDR3 protein. Among 100,000 to 150,000 distinct CDR3 sequences listed, approximately 17% were seen once. Trimming cost V 5 bases and J 4 bases, with 14 bases left between them. The CDR3 has 14 residues. Germline assignment: CDR1 SGHDN and CDR2 FVKESK. The J gene is TRBJ1-2, the V gene TRBV14; D uncertain. Sequences were obtained from blood, either unsorted or a sorted T cell fraction (not recorded which). The origin of this receptor is a male donor with ankylosing spondylitis. The CDR3 loop reads CASSSSVGPYGYTF. DNA of the CDR3: TGTGCCAGCAGCTCAAGTGTCGGGCCCTATGGCTACACCTTC.